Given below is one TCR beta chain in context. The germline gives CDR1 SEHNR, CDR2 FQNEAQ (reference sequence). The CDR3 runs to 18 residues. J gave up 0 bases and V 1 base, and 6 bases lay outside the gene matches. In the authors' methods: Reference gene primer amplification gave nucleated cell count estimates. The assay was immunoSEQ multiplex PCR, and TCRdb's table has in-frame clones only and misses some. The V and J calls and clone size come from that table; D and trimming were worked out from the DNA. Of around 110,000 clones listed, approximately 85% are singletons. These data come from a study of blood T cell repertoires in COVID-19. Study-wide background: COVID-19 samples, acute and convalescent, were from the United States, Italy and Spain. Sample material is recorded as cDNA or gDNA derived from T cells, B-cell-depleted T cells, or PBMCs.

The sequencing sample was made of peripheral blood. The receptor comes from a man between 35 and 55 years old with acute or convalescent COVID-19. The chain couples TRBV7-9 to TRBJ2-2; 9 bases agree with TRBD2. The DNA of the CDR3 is TGTGCCAGCAGCTTAGTAGAGAGCGGGGGGACGAACACCGGGGAGCTGTTTTTT. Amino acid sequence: CASSLVESGGTNTGELFF.